This T cell receptor (beta chain) was sequenced during a study of OX40 agonist ivuxolimab in advanced cancers. Across the whole study: Those enrolled were 82.7% male, with a mean age of 60 years and ages from 23 to 79. The study reported partial responses in three patients: one hepatocellular carcinoma, two cutaneous melanoma. Study-level points and caveats: Some patients without response likewise showed low normalized clonal expansion.

At cycle 4 day 1, cycle 7 day 1, and baseline, blood was sampled. Sequencing used immunoSEQ multiplex PCR; TCRdb keeps in-frame clones, though not all of them. The table has more than 70,000 clones, about four fifths seen once. Comments on this clone: Its antigen is as yet unknown.

V shed 2 bases and J shed 1 base, with 9 bases lying between them. Germline CDR1 and CDR2: MNHNY and SVGAGI (reference sequence). The CDR3 spans 16 residues. This clonotype originated in an adult with an advanced solid tumor such as melanoma, head and neck, liver or kidney cancer. The chain combines TRBV6-6 with TRBJ1-6; D is ambiguous. This material consisted of CD4+ or CD8+ T cells sorted from blood, taken in a trial of the OX40 agonist ivuxolimab. This CDR3 reads CASSYPLNSYNSPLHF. Here the CDR3 DNA reads TGTGCCAGCAGTTACCCATTAAATTCCTATAATTCACCCCTCCACTTT.